Listed below are T cell receptor beta chains from one sample, sequenced in a study of vaccination and CD4 T cells after COVID-19. Which antigens these TCRs recognize remains unknown. TCRdb recomputed calls from the PCR reads with MiXCR, one row per CDR3 protein. The repertoire consists of around 13,000 distinct CDR3 sequences, with approximately 74% occurring once and the leading ten covering about 7.5%. Sequencing was performed on CD4+ T cells from blood, cultured in vitro, taken after SARS-CoV-2 vaccination. The receptors shown here come from a human donor who received a COVID-19 vaccine. CDR3s include the opening cysteine and the closing phenylalanine or tryptophan. The D gene is left open where the match is weak. For some rows the clone size is stated as once, few or many, or as a class when expanded; others skip it.

v_gene: TRBV6-1; abundance: -; d_gene: -; j_gene: TRBJ2-5; CDR3aa: CASSVPGRSETQYF; CDR3nt: TGTGCCAGCAGTGTCCCGGGCAGGTCGGAGACCCAGTACTTC
v_gene: TRBV20-1; abundance: -; d_gene: -; j_gene: TRBJ2-3; CDR3aa: CSASPIEGFFDGVGTDTQYF; CDR3nt: TGCAGTGCTAGTCCGATCGAGGGCTTTTTCGATGGGGTCGGCACAGATACGCAGTATTTT
v_gene: TRBV5-4; abundance: -; d_gene: TRBD1; j_gene: TRBJ1-2; CDR3aa: CASSLGTGHYGYTF; CDR3nt: TGTGCCAGTTCCCTGGGGACAGGCCACTATGGCTACACCTTC
v_gene: TRBV29-1; abundance: -; d_gene: TRBD1; j_gene: TRBJ2-5; CDR3aa: CSVDNRGSETQYF; CDR3nt: TGCAGCGTTGATAACAGGGGGTCAGAGACCCAGTACTTC
v_gene: TRBV24-1; abundance: once; d_gene: -; j_gene: TRBJ2-3; CDR3aa: CATSVTLTDTQYF; CDR3nt: TGTGCCACCAGTGTGACTCTCACAGATACGCAGTATTTT
v_gene: TRBV6-2/TRBV6-3; abundance: -; d_gene: -; j_gene: TRBJ2-4; CDR3aa: CASSRGSLYF; CDR3nt: TGTGCCAGCAGTAGGGGGTCACTTTACTTC
v_gene: TRBV2; abundance: -; d_gene: -; j_gene: TRBJ2-7; CDR3aa: CASSEAEVAAEQYF; CDR3nt: TGTGCCAGCAGTGAAGCTGAGGTAGCAGCCGAGCAGTACTTC
v_gene: TRBV30; abundance: few; d_gene: -; j_gene: TRBJ1-6; CDR3aa: CAWSARGFDPLHF; CDR3nt: TGTGCCTGGAGTGCGCGAGGGTTTGATCCCCTCCACTTT
v_gene: TRBV19; abundance: -; d_gene: -; j_gene: TRBJ2-2; CDR3aa: CASSIGGETGELFF; CDR3nt: TGTGCCAGTAGTATAGGGGGGGAGACCGGGGAGCTGTTTTTT
v_gene: TRBV29-1; abundance: -; d_gene: -; j_gene: TRBJ1-2; CDR3aa: CSAKGGAGANGYTF; CDR3nt: TGCAGCGCAAAAGGTGGGGCAGGGGCAAATGGCTACACCTTC
v_gene: TRBV6-1; abundance: -; d_gene: -; j_gene: TRBJ1-2; CDR3aa: CASSDEGIGYGYTF; CDR3nt: TGTGCCAGCAGTGATGAGGGGATCGGGTATGGCTACACCTTC
v_gene: TRBV27; abundance: -; d_gene: -; j_gene: TRBJ1-2; CDR3aa: CASSSRPGVYGYTF; CDR3nt: TGTGCCAGCAGTTCCCGTCCGGGTGTCTATGGCTACACCTTC
v_gene: TRBV19; abundance: -; d_gene: -; j_gene: TRBJ1-5; CDR3aa: CASSKAADNQPQHF; CDR3nt: TGTGCCAGTAGTAAGGCGGCAGACAATCAGCCCCAGCATTTT
v_gene: TRBV6-1; abundance: -; d_gene: -; j_gene: TRBJ2-6; CDR3aa: CASSKPTRRSGANVLTF; CDR3nt: TGTGCCAGCAGTAAACCCACCAGGAGGTCTGGGGCCAACGTCCTGACTTTC
v_gene: TRBV10-3; abundance: -; d_gene: TRBD1; j_gene: TRBJ2-5; CDR3aa: CAISVDRGRGETQYF; CDR3nt: TGTGCCATCAGCGTGGACAGGGGGCGAGGGGAGACCCAGTACTTC
v_gene: TRBV20-1; abundance: -; d_gene: -; j_gene: TRBJ2-3; CDR3aa: CSATGASTDTQYF; CDR3nt: TGCAGTGCTACAGGGGCTAGCACAGATACGCAGTATTTT
v_gene: TRBV20-1; abundance: few; d_gene: -; j_gene: TRBJ2-3; CDR3aa: CSAPDGASTDTQYF; CDR3nt: TGCAGTGCTCCGGACGGAGCTAGCACAGATACGCAGTATTTT
v_gene: TRBV19; abundance: -; d_gene: TRBD1; j_gene: TRBJ1-5; CDR3aa: CASSDRGRQPQHF; CDR3nt: TGTGCCAGTAGTGACAGGGGCCGGCAGCCCCAGCATTTT
v_gene: TRBV6-5; abundance: few; d_gene: TRBD1; j_gene: TRBJ2-3; CDR3aa: CASSYSVGTGGTDTQYF; CDR3nt: TGTGCCAGCAGTTACTCCGTCGGGACAGGGGGCACAGATACGCAGTATTTT
v_gene: TRBV7-9; abundance: -; d_gene: -; j_gene: TRBJ2-4; CDR3aa: CASSEVRRKNIQYF; CDR3nt: TGTGCCAGCAGCGAAGTCCGCAGGAAAAACATTCAGTACTTC
v_gene: TRBV6-1; abundance: -; d_gene: TRBD1; j_gene: TRBJ2-2; CDR3aa: CASSELRDSGELFF; CDR3nt: TGTGCCAGCAGTGAACTCCGGGACAGCGGGGAGCTGTTTTTT
v_gene: TRBV6-1; abundance: -; d_gene: -; j_gene: TRBJ2-7; CDR3aa: CASRVEAAQYF; CDR3nt: TGTGCCAGCAGGGTGGAAGCTGCCCAGTACTTC
v_gene: TRBV7-9; abundance: -; d_gene: -; j_gene: TRBJ1-3; CDR3aa: CASSLEAGPGNTIYF; CDR3nt: TGTGCCAGCAGCTTAGAGGCAGGCCCTGGAAACACCATATATTTT
v_gene: TRBV2; abundance: -; d_gene: TRBD1; j_gene: TRBJ1-6; CDR3aa: CASMTGELLNSPLHF; CDR3nt: TGTGCCAGCATGACAGGGGAACTTCTAAATTCACCCCTCCACTTT
v_gene: TRBV3-1; abundance: few; d_gene: -; j_gene: TRBJ2-3; CDR3aa: CASSQNWDRLQYF; CDR3nt: TGTGCCAGCAGCCAAAACTGGGATAGACTACAGTATTTT
v_gene: TRBV24-1; abundance: once; d_gene: TRBD1; j_gene: TRBJ1-1; CDR3aa: CATSPSGGANTEAFF; CDR3nt: TGTGCCACCAGCCCCTCAGGGGGGGCTAACACTGAAGCTTTCTTT
v_gene: TRBV24-1; abundance: -; d_gene: TRBD1; j_gene: TRBJ2-5; CDR3aa: CATSGTGAGGQETQYF; CDR3nt: TGTGCCACCAGTGGTACAGGGGCAGGGGGACAAGAGACCCAGTACTTC
v_gene: TRBV20-1; abundance: -; d_gene: TRBD1; j_gene: TRBJ1-1; CDR3aa: CSASPFRQGDGTEAFF; CDR3nt: TGCAGTGCTAGCCCGTTTCGACAGGGGGATGGCACTGAAGCTTTCTTT
v_gene: TRBV30; abundance: few; d_gene: -; j_gene: TRBJ1-2; CDR3aa: CAWSSPDRWGGYTF; CDR3nt: TGTGCCTGGAGTTCCCCCGACCGTTGGGGAGGCTACACCTTC
v_gene: TRBV20-1; abundance: once; d_gene: TRBD1; j_gene: TRBJ2-7; CDR3aa: CSARGTGEDEQYF; CDR3nt: TGCAGTGCTAGGGGGACAGGGGAGGACGAGCAGTACTTC
v_gene: TRBV6-5; abundance: -; d_gene: -; j_gene: TRBJ1-2; CDR3aa: CASSYLHRSFPGYTF; CDR3nt: TGTGCCAGCAGTTACCTGCACAGATCATTCCCTGGCTACACCTTC
v_gene: TRBV7-8; abundance: -; d_gene: TRBD2; j_gene: TRBJ2-3; CDR3aa: CASSFVSGRSTDTQYF; CDR3nt: TGTGCCAGCAGCTTTGTTAGCGGGCGCAGCACAGATACGCAGTATTTT
v_gene: TRBV6-5; abundance: -; d_gene: TRBD1; j_gene: TRBJ1-1; CDR3aa: CASSYIPGQGNTEAFF; CDR3nt: TGTGCCAGCAGTTACATCCCGGGACAGGGGAACACTGAAGCTTTCTTT
v_gene: TRBV25-1; abundance: few; d_gene: TRBD1; j_gene: TRBJ1-2; CDR3aa: CASSNSFIMDRAYGYTF; CDR3nt: TGTGCCAGCAGTAATTCTTTCATTATGGACAGGGCCTATGGCTACACCTTC
v_gene: TRBV12-3/TRBV12-4; abundance: -; d_gene: -; j_gene: TRBJ2-4; CDR3aa: CASSLVGQLNIAKNIQYF; CDR3nt: TGTGCCAGCAGTTTAGTGGGACAATTAAACATAGCCAAAAACATTCAGTACTTC
v_gene: TRBV19; abundance: -; d_gene: -; j_gene: TRBJ1-1; CDR3aa: CASSIRDGSTEAFF; CDR3nt: TGTGCCAGTAGTATCAGGGACGGGAGCACTGAAGCTTTCTTT
v_gene: TRBV20-1; abundance: -; d_gene: -; j_gene: TRBJ2-5; CDR3aa: CSARGQGRGARQETQYF; CDR3nt: TGCAGTGCTAGGGGGCAGGGTCGGGGAGCGAGGCAAGAGACCCAGTACTTC
v_gene: TRBV19; abundance: -; d_gene: -; j_gene: TRBJ2-6; CDR3aa: CASSPQTGNSGANVLTF; CDR3nt: TGTGCCAGTAGTCCCCAGACAGGTAACTCTGGGGCCAACGTCCTGACTTTC
v_gene: TRBV2; abundance: -; d_gene: -; j_gene: TRBJ1-1; CDR3aa: CASSAQGMGTEAFF; CDR3nt: TGTGCCAGCAGTGCACAGGGAATGGGGACTGAAGCTTTCTTT
v_gene: TRBV6-1; abundance: -; d_gene: TRBD1; j_gene: TRBJ1-5; CDR3aa: CASSNPGTGGLTTHQPQHF; CDR3nt: TGTGCCAGCAGTAACCCCGGGACAGGGGGCTTGACGACTCATCAGCCCCAGCATTTT
v_gene: TRBV20-1; abundance: -; d_gene: TRBD1; j_gene: TRBJ1-5; CDR3aa: CSARRDSNQPQHF; CDR3nt: TGCAGTGCCAGGCGGGACAGTAATCAGCCCCAGCATTTT
v_gene: TRBV10-1; abundance: -; d_gene: -; j_gene: TRBJ2-5; CDR3aa: CASSRAAMGVETQYF; CDR3nt: TGCGCCAGCAGCCGGGCGGCCATGGGCGTTGAGACCCAGTACTTC
v_gene: TRBV21-1; abundance: -; d_gene: -; j_gene: TRBJ1-2; CDR3aa: CASSNPRSLKDGYTF; CDR3nt: TGTGCCAGCAGCAATCCCAGGAGCCTTAAGGATGGCTACACCTTC
v_gene: TRBV19; abundance: -; d_gene: TRBD1; j_gene: TRBJ2-2; CDR3aa: CASSMGWGQRMNTGELFF; CDR3nt: TGTGCCAGTAGTATGGGGTGGGGACAGCGGATGAACACCGGGGAGCTGTTTTTT
v_gene: TRBV7-8; abundance: few; d_gene: -; j_gene: TRBJ1-5; CDR3aa: CASSLAGGGPGDQPQHF; CDR3nt: TGTGCCAGCAGCTTAGCGGGCGGGGGGCCGGGCGATCAGCCCCAGCATTTT
v_gene: TRBV30; abundance: few; d_gene: -; j_gene: TRBJ1-5; CDR3aa: CAWGIRGNQPQHF; CDR3nt: TGTGCCTGGGGAATACGGGGTAATCAGCCCCAGCATTTT
v_gene: TRBV20-1; abundance: -; d_gene: TRBD1; j_gene: TRBJ2-7; CDR3aa: CSARGQGVYEQYF; CDR3nt: TGCAGTGCGAGAGGACAGGGGGTTTACGAGCAGTACTTC
v_gene: TRBV6-1; abundance: -; d_gene: TRBD1; j_gene: TRBJ1-5; CDR3aa: CASSTDRGAYQPQHF; CDR3nt: TGTGCCAGCAGTACAGACAGGGGGGCTTATCAGCCCCAGCATTTT
v_gene: TRBV7-9; abundance: -; d_gene: TRBD2; j_gene: TRBJ2-1; CDR3aa: CASSLLGPGRVSSYNEQFF; CDR3nt: TGTGCCAGCAGCCTCTTGGGGCCAGGGAGGGTTAGCTCCTACAATGAGCAGTTCTTC
v_gene: TRBV20-1; abundance: -; d_gene: TRBD1; j_gene: TRBJ1-5; CDR3aa: CSAWTGGDNQPQHF; CDR3nt: TGCAGTGCGTGGACAGGGGGCGATAATCAGCCCCAGCATTTT
v_gene: TRBV6-1; abundance: -; d_gene: TRBD1; j_gene: TRBJ1-1; CDR3aa: CASSARDRANTEAFF; CDR3nt: TGTGCCAGCAGTGCCAGGGACAGAGCAAACACTGAAGCTTTCTTT
v_gene: TRBV7-8; abundance: -; d_gene: -; j_gene: TRBJ1-6; CDR3aa: CASSPPGDHSPLHF; CDR3nt: TGTGCCAGCAGCCCTCCGGGAGATCATTCACCCCTCCACTTT
v_gene: TRBV20-1; abundance: -; d_gene: -; j_gene: TRBJ1-2; CDR3aa: CSALTDANYGYTF; CDR3nt: TGCAGTGCCCTGACAGATGCTAACTATGGCTACACCTTC